Listed below are T cell receptor beta chains from one sample, sequenced in a study of beta chain features in type 1 diabetes. Assay: immunoSEQ multiplex PCR; the TCRdb copy retains only in-frame clones and omits some. Here the sample spans around 250,000 clones, about 30% being singletons. Specimen: central memory CD4+ T cells from blood. These receptors were taken from a man aged 25-45 years in good health. CDR3s include the opening cysteine and the closing phenylalanine or tryptophan. A D gene is named only where the DNA matches it firmly. Clone size is given for some rows only: seen once, a few or many times, or a class if the clone is expanded.

v_gene	abundance	d_gene	j_gene	CDR3nt	CDR3aa
TRBV18	-	-	TRBJ2-7	TGTGCCAGCTCACCAACGCAGGGGTCGGTGGACGAGCAGTACTTC	CASSPTQGSVDEQYF
TRBV30	many	TRBD1	TRBJ1-2	TGTGCCTGGAGAGCCCTGGACAGGGGGAAGTATGGCTACACCTTC	CAWRALDRGKYGYTF
TRBV7-2	few	-	TRBJ1-2	TGTGCCAGCGCCCCAGCGGGTTCCGGCGGCTACACCTTC	CASAPAGSGGYTF
TRBV9	-	-	TRBJ2-1	TGTGCCAGCAGCTTCCGGGACTTCAACAATGAGCAGTTCTTC	CASSFRDFNNEQFF
TRBV5-4	-	TRBD1	TRBJ2-3	TGTGCCAGCAGCTTACTACAGGGGGCTGGCACAGATACGCAGTATTTT	CASSLLQGAGTDTQYF
TRBV5-4	few	-	TRBJ2-2	TGTGCCAGCAGCCTGAGGACCACCGGGGAGCTGTTTTTT	CASSLRTTGELFF
TRBV9	-	-	TRBJ1-5	TGTGCCAGCAGTTCCGACATCAATCAGCCCCAGCATTTT	CASSSDINQPQHF
TRBV7-2	few	-	TRBJ2-3	TGTGCCAGCAGCCCTAGAGAAGATACGCAGTATTTT	CASSPREDTQYF
TRBV7-2	few	-	TRBJ2-1	TGTGCCAGCAGCTTAGTGCCGGGGGCAATCTCCTACAATGAGCAGTTCTTC	CASSLVPGAISYNEQFF
TRBV27	-	-	TRBJ2-1	TGTGCCAGCAACGGACGGTCCAATGAGCAGTTCTTC	CASNGRSNEQFF
TRBV6-5	many	-	TRBJ2-7	TGTGCCAGCACCCGAAGGGGGGCCCCCTACGAGCAGTACTTC	CASTRRGAPYEQYF
TRBV5-1	-	-	TRBJ2-5	TGCGCCAGCAGCCCGGCACAGGGAACCCAGTACTTC	CASSPAQGTQYF
TRBV6-5	few	-	TRBJ1-4	TGTGCCAGCAGTCGGGAACAGGGCGATCGGGAAAAACTGTTTTTT	CASSREQGDREKLFF
TRBV10-1	-	TRBD1	TRBJ2-3	TGCGCCAGCAGTGACAGGGGGCGAGCAACAGATACGCAGTATTTT	CASSDRGRATDTQYF
TRBV29-1	-	TRBD2	TRBJ2-2	TGCAGCGTTGGACTAGCGAGCTCCGGGGAGCTGTTTTTT	CSVGLASSGELFF
TRBV7-9	-	-	TRBJ2-1	TGTGCCAGCAGCTTAGCCTCAGGGCGTGAGCAGTTCTTC	CASSLASGREQFF
TRBV11-3	few	-	TRBJ2-7	TGTGCCAGCAGCTTAAGGGCAGGCCCGACCTACGAGCAGTACTTC	CASSLRAGPTYEQYF
TRBV5-4	-	TRBD2	TRBJ2-7	TGTGCCAGCAGCCCGGGGGGGGCAGGGCCCTACGAGCAGTACTTC	CASSPGGAGPYEQYF
TRBV18	-	-	TRBJ2-1	TGTGCCAGCTCACTGCGGCAGGCAATGGAGCAGTTCTTC	CASSLRQAMEQFF
TRBV27	-	TRBD1	TRBJ1-1	TGTGCCAGCAGTACCTCGGGACAGGGGTTGGCTTTCTTT	CASSTSGQGLAFF
TRBV13	-	-	TRBJ2-7	TGTGCCAGCAGCTTATTGGGCGAGCAGTACTTC	CASSLLGEQYF
TRBV15	-	TRBD1	TRBJ1-5	TGTGCCACCAGCATGGGAGTTGAGACAGGGAGAGGTACGGGCAATCAGCCCCAGCATTTT	CATSMGVETGRGTGNQPQHF
TRBV4-3	-	-	TRBJ2-4	TGCGCCAGCAGCCAAGTATTAGGGGTAGCAGGGTCGGCCAAAAACATTCAGTACTTC	CASSQVLGVAGSAKNIQYF
TRBV11-2	-	TRBD1	TRBJ1-1	TGTGCCAGCAGCTCCCCGGGACAGGGTCGGGCTTTCTTT	CASSSPGQGRAFF
TRBV14	-	-	TRBJ2-7	TGTGCCAGCAGCCAAGGGTACGAGCAGTACTTC	CASSQGYEQYF
TRBV2	-	-	TRBJ2-5	TGTGCCTCTCAGGGCAAGGAGACCCAGTACTTC	CASQGKETQYF
TRBV7-2	-	-	TRBJ2-1	TGTGCCAGCAGCTGGCGGGACATCCCCAATGAGCAGTTCTTC	CASSWRDIPNEQFF
TRBV15	few	-	TRBJ2-2	TGTGCCACCAGCAACCCATCCAGGGCTGGGGAGCTGTTTTTT	CATSNPSRAGELFF
TRBV10-3	few	-	TRBJ1-5	TGTGCCATCAGTGATTCGAGAGGTCAGCCCCAGCATTTT	CAISDSRGQPQHF
TRBV30	few	-	TRBJ2-2	TGTGCCTGGAGTGTAGCGGGTACCGGGGAGCTGTTTTTT	CAWSVAGTGELFF
TRBV2	-	TRBD2	TRBJ2-1	TGTGCCAGCAGTGAAGCGAGGCTAGCGGGGAGCGATGAGCAGTTCTTC	CASSEARLAGSDEQFF
TRBV20-1	-	-	TRBJ2-5	TGCAGTGCAGCATGGGAGACCCAGTACTTC	CSAAWETQYF
TRBV6-6	many	-	TRBJ2-1	TGTGCCAGCAAGGATTCATACAATGAGCAGTTCTTC	CASKDSYNEQFF
TRBV7-9	-	TRBD2	TRBJ2-3	TGTGCCAGCAGCCCGCGGACTAGCGGGAGCACAGATACGCAGTATTTT	CASSPRTSGSTDTQYF
TRBV5-4	-	-	TRBJ2-2	TGTGCCAGCAGCTTGAGGGACACTAGGACCGGGGAGCTGTTTTTT	CASSLRDTRTGELFF
TRBV9	-	-	TRBJ1-3	TGTGCCAGCAGCGTAGCCTTTGCTTACTCTGGAAACACCATATATTTT	CASSVAFAYSGNTIYF
TRBV30	once	-	TRBJ1-4	TGTGCCTGGAGTGTTGCCGGGGATGAAAAACTGTTTTTT	CAWSVAGDEKLFF
TRBV4-2	-	TRBD1	TRBJ2-7	TGTGCCAGCAGCCAGGTCTCCGGGACAGTAATCTACGAGCAGTACTTC	CASSQVSGTVIYEQYF
TRBV7-9	-	-	TRBJ2-7	TGTGCCAGCAGCCTCACTCAACCGACCGGGGATTTATACTTC	CASSLTQPTGDLYF
TRBV28	many	TRBD2	TRBJ2-5	TGTGCCGCCCAGCGGGAGGGCCGCGAGACCCAGTACTTC	CAAQREGRETQYF
TRBV4-2	-	-	TRBJ1-2	TGTGCCAGCAGCCCGGGGAACTATGGCTACACCTTC	CASSPGNYGYTF
TRBV2	-	-	TRBJ2-7	TGTGCCAGCAGCCCCCTCCTTGAGCAGTACTTC	CASSPLLEQYF
TRBV7-9	-	-	TRBJ1-3	TGTGCCAGCAGCTTATTGGGGGATCTGGGAAACACCATATATTTT	CASSLLGDLGNTIYF
TRBV7-9	few	TRBD2	TRBJ2-5	TGTGCCAGCAGCGCAGGGACTAGCGGGAGTGGGATCCAAGAGACCCAGTACTTC	CASSAGTSGSGIQETQYF
TRBV18	few	-	TRBJ2-7	TGTGCCAGCTCACCACCGTCAAGAGCAGGGGGGTCGTTCGAGCAGTACTTC	CASSPPSRAGGSFEQYF